Shown below are 20 T cell receptor beta chains from a single sample sequenced in a study of human T cells and chemical hapten exposure. Indicated time point: patch test 3, about 24 weeks after DPC sensitization. Sample treatment: therapeutic diphenylcyclopropenone sensitization with weekly scalp DPC. The template was total RNA from unfractionated whole blood. One entry per CDR3 protein results from TCRdb running MiXCR on the RACE reads. The sample records under 50,000 distinct CDR3 sequences, around 9.5% being singletons. The sequencing used whole blood, collected in connection with sensitization to the hapten diphenylcyclopropenone (DPC). These receptor sequences come from a man in his fifties with alopecia areata. Some clones in this sample may be carry-over from other donors' samples.

The chain has TRBV6-4 and TRBJ2-3; D perhaps matches TRBD1 (8 bases). Per germline, CDR1 MRHNA and CDR2 SNTAGT. V lost 0 bases and J lost 8, with 18 bases in between. CDR3 length: 16 residues. The CDR3 protein is CASSDSLRQGRGTQYF. CDR3 coding DNA: TGTGCCAGCAGTGACTCCCTAAGACAGGGGAGGGGTACGCAGTATTTT.

This clonotype was seen ten or more times. The rearrangement uses TRBV29-1 and TRBJ2-7; D call uncertain. This CDR3 is 12 amino acids long. Germline CDR1 is SQVTM and CDR2 is ANQGSEA. The ends were cut back, 1 base at V and 2 bases at J, with 6 bases in the middle. The CDR3 reads CSVEGGAYEQYF. The CDR3 DNA sequence: TGCAGCGTTGAAGGTGGGGCCTACGAGCAGTACTTC.

Regarding this clonotype: Relative to the germline gene, one junction end is altered; a read error may explain this. The chain links TRBV5-4 to TRBJ2-6; 8 bases are shared with TRBD1. CDR1 and CDR2 (germline): SGHNT, YYREEE (reference sequence). The CDR3 contains 17 residues. CDR3 protein: CASSLDAGGSGANALTF. Written as DNA, the CDR3 is TGTGCCAGCAGCTTGGATGCAGGGGGCTCTGGGGCCAACGCCCTGACTTTC.

This clonotype was detected a few times. CDR3 loop: CASSRGLRQPQHF. CDR3 nucleotide sequence: TGTGCCAGCAGTCGGGGGTTAAGGCAGCCCCAGCATTTT. The chain employs TRBV6-2 or TRBV6-3 and TRBJ1-5; tentatively, D is TRBD1 (5 bases). This CDR3 has 13 residues. The germline V and J ends were trimmed by 5 bases and 7 bases, with 12 bases remaining between them. Germline values: CDR1 MNHEY, CDR2 SVGEGT.

This clonotype was recorded many times. The chain combines TRBV10-3 with TRBJ2-7; tentatively, D is TRBD2 (6 bases). This CDR3 spans 15 amino acids. Germline V CDR1 and CDR2: ENHRY, SYGVKD. V was pared by 0 bases and J by 0 bases, with 9 bases between. CDR3 sequence (DNA): TGTGCCATCAGTGAGTCGACGACTAGCTCCTACGAGCAGTACTTC. Its translation is CAISESTTSSYEQYF.

This chain connects TRBV24-1 to TRBJ2-3, with TRBD2 matching 12 bases. In germline, CDR1 is KGHDR, CDR2 SFDVKD. The CDR3 consists of 15 residues. The ends lost 4 bases at V and 6 bases at J; junction bases unmatched: 4. The CDR3 reads CATSESTSGSDTQYF. In DNA form, the CDR3 reads TGTGCCACCAGTGAATCGACTAGCGGGAGCGATACGCAGTATTTT.

V gene TRBV29-1 combines with J gene TRBJ1-2; D is perhaps TRBD1 (6 bases). V was trimmed by 5 bases and J by 2 bases, leaving 21 bases between them. Looked up from germline, CDR1 is SQVTM and CDR2 is ANQGSEA. The length of the CDR3 is 16 residues. The CDR3 nucleotides read TGCAGCGTTTTCCCTCCATGGACAGCTCTAAACTATGGCTACACCTTC. Translation: CSVFPPWTALNYGYTF.

The table lists this clonotype with many counts. The chain couples TRBV29-1 to TRBJ2-2, with D maybe TRBD1 (6 bases). The germline CDR1 and CDR2 sequences are SQVTM and ANQGSEA. V was trimmed by 4 bases and J by 6 bases, leaving 12 bases between them. The CDR3 consists of 13 residues. CDR3 region: CSVGVQGPGELFF. The CDR3 DNA is TGCAGCGTTGGTGTACAGGGACCCGGGGAGCTGTTTTTT.

In this sample, this clonotype turned up a few times. The chain employs TRBV28 and TRBJ2-7; 8 nucleotides agree with TRBD1. With V trimmed by 5 bases and J by 2 bases, 5 bases remained unmatched. Germline values: CDR1 MDHEN, CDR2 SYDVKM. CDR3 length equals 14 residues. The CDR3 region is CASSQDRGPYEQYF. DNA of the CDR3: TGTGCCAGCAGTCAAGACAGGGGTCCCTACGAGCAGTACTTC.

This clonotype was recorded many times. V and J are TRBV25-1 and TRBJ2-7; D is unresolved. The germline V gene has CDR1 MGHDK and CDR2 SYGVNS. The CDR3 sequence is 15 residues long. V lost 2 bases, J lost 5 bases, and 16 bases lay in between. The DNA for the CDR3 is TGTGCCAGCAGTGAAAGGATGCCGGGCCGGGACGAGCAGTACTTC. The encoded protein is CASSERMPGRDEQYF.

This clonotype was counted between two and nine times. The DNA of the CDR3 is TGTGCCAGCTCACCATCCGGGGGGAACACTGAAGCTTTCTTT. Translating it yields CASSPSGGNTEAFF. This chain connects TRBV18 to TRBJ1-1; possibly TRBD1 for D (5 bases). Trimming pared 2 bases from V and 1 base from J, leaving 8 bases between. Germline CDR1 is KGHSH and CDR2 is LQKENI. CDR3 length: 14 amino acids.

In its sample, this clonotype was seen many times. V gene TRBV20-1 combines with J gene TRBJ1-1; TRBD1 matches 7 bases. Germline CDR1 and CDR2: DFQATT and SNEGSKA (reference sequence). The length of the CDR3 is 14 residues. Trimming took 3 bases from V and 2 from J; bases not matched to a gene: 6. CDR3: CSARTGRVNTEAFF. CDR3 nucleotides: TGCAGTGCTAGGACAGGGAGAGTAAACACTGAAGCTTTCTTT.

This clonotype was counted ten times or more. The gene calls are TRBV29-1 and TRBJ2-1, with D unclear. The germline V gene has CDR1 SQVTM and CDR2 ANQGSEA. The V gene lost 7 bases and the J gene lost 8 bases, with 9 bases spanning the gap. CDR3 length equals 10 residues. CDR3 in DNA: TGCAGCGCCCAAAGGGATGAGCAGTTCTTC. This codes for CSAQRDEQFF.

This sequence joins TRBV29-1 and TRBJ1-4; tentatively, D is TRBD1 (6 bases). The CDR3 is 12 residues long. V lost 5 bases and J 6 bases, leaving 10 bases between the germline ends. Germline CDR1 reads SQVTM; CDR2 reads ANQGSEA. The CDR3 DNA follows: TGCAGCGTTCTGGCAGGGGATGAAAAACTGTTTTTT. It encodes CSVLAGDEKLFF.

This clonotype was counted ten times or more. The rearrangement joins TRBV30 to TRBJ1-1; D is possibly TRBD1 (5 bases). CDR3 length: 12 amino acids. Trimming took 2 bases from V and 10 from J, leaving 14 bases between them. From germline, CDR1 is GTSNPN and CDR2 SVGIG (reference sequence). CDR3 residues: CAWSPRVGGAFF. The CDR3 nucleotides read TGTGCCTGGAGTCCCAGGGTTGGCGGAGCTTTCTTT.

This clonotype showed up just a few times. J is TRBJ1-2 and V is TRBV29-1, with 7 bases aligning to TRBD1. The CDR3 is 16 amino acids. CDR1 SQVTM and CDR2 ANQGSEA come from the germline V gene. V was clipped by 0 bases and J by 4 bases; unmatched bases: 11. CDR3 DNA sequence: TGCAGCGTTGAAGATATGTGGACAGGAATATTCTATGGCTACACCTTC. As protein: CSVEDMWTGIFYGYTF.

In this sample, this clonotype turned up a few times. The CDR3 DNA reads TGTGCCAGCAGTTACAGGGGACAGGGGGAGACCCAGTACTTC. Its translation: CASSYRGQGETQYF. J is TRBJ2-5 and V is TRBV6-5; 10 bases match TRBD1. The CDR3 has 14 residues. Unmatched junction bases numbered 2, after V lost 2 bases and J lost 5 bases. CDR1 MNHEY and CDR2 SVGAGI come from the germline V gene.

This clonotype was seen many times. The chain employs TRBV10-2 and TRBJ2-3; D not certain. The CDR3 has 15 residues. Germline V gene sequence: CDR1 WSHSY, CDR2 SAAADI. Trimming cost V 3 bases and J 2 bases, with 12 bases left between them. Written as DNA, the CDR3 is TGCGCCAGCAGTGAAACTCAGATCCTCACAGATACGCAGTATTTT. Its translation: CASSETQILTDTQYF.

This clonotype showed up just a few times. The V gene is TRBV28, the J gene TRBJ2-7; D tentatively fits TRBD1 or TRBD2 (6 bases each). This CDR3 contains 14 residues. V was trimmed by 8 bases and J by 0 bases, leaving 14 bases between them. Per germline, CDR1 MDHEN and CDR2 SYDVKM. CDR3 bases: TGTGCCAGCTCCGGGGGCTCTTACTCCTACGAGCAGTACTTC. It codes for CASSGGSYSYEQYF.

This clonotype has just a few counts. The chain is built from TRBV28 and TRBJ2-7, with 8 bases identical to TRBD2. Trimming at V came to 9 bases and at J to 2 bases, leaving 6 bases not matched to a gene. The germline V gene has CDR1 MDHEN and CDR2 SYDVKM. The CDR3 consists of 13 residues. CDR3 sequence: CASTGGSAYEQYF. The CDR3 region has the DNA TGTGCCAGTACGGGGGGGTCTGCCTACGAGCAGTACTTC.